This is a list of T cell receptor beta chains from one sample in a study of tumor-infiltrating lymphocytes in primary liver carcinoma. TCRdb reprocessed the multiplex PCR reads with MiXCR, giving one entry per CDR3 protein. The repertoire holds about 310,000 distinct CDR3 sequences, with nearly 60% as singletons. The sequencing sample was made of peripheral blood. All receptors come from a woman between 25 and 40 years old with primary liver carcinoma and hepatitis B virus infection. CDR3s include the opening cysteine and the closing phenylalanine or tryptophan. D genes are given only for firm matches. Expanded clones are given a class, and other clones once, few, many or no size at all.

v_gene,d_gene,abundance,j_gene,CDR3aa,CDR3nt
TRBV11-2,.,.,TRBJ1-2,CANSLELANYGYTF,TGTGCTAACAGCTTAGAGTTAGCTAACTATGGCTACACCTTC
TRBV6-1,.,.,TRBJ2-1,CASNPRRGFGEQFF,TGTGCCAGCAATCCCCGGCGGGGTTTCGGTGAGCAGTTCTTC
TRBV6-5,.,many,TRBJ2-2,CASSYSGTGDTGELFF,TGTGCCAGCAGTTACTCCGGGACCGGGGACACCGGGGAGCTGTTTTTT
TRBV4-1,.,few,TRBJ2-1,CASSQVASGNNEQFF,TGCGCCAGCAGCCAAGTAGCGTCCGGTAATAATGAGCAGTTCTTC
TRBV11-3,.,.,TRBJ2-3,CASSRQAFDTQYF,TGTGCCAGCAGTCGACAGGCATTCGATACGCAGTATTTT
TRBV4-3,.,.,TRBJ2-7,CASSQAVDYSYEQYF,TGCGCCAGCAGCCAAGCGGTTGACTACTCCTACGAGCAGTACTTC
TRBV5-6,.,.,TRBJ2-7,CASGSSHALEGTYEQYF,TGTGCCAGCGGCTCAAGCCATGCGTTGGAGGGAACCTACGAGCAGTACTTC
TRBV7-9,TRBD2,.,TRBJ2-2,CASSPGLAVNTGGLLF,TGTGCCAGCAGCCCGGGACTAGCGGTAAACACCGGGGGGCTGTTATTT
TRBV7-9,.,.,TRBJ2-2,CASSAGVGRELFF,TGTGCTAGCAGCGCAGGGGTGGGCCGGGAGCTGTTTTTT
TRBV12-3/TRBV12-4,TRBD2,.,TRBJ2-2,CASGPSGRFGELFF,TGTGCCAGCGGACCCAGCGGGAGATTCGGGGAGCTGTTTTTT
TRBV12-3/TRBV12-4,TRBD2,.,TRBJ2-2,CASSLPISLLSGANTGELFF,TGTGCCAGCAGTTTACCCATCTCTTTACTCAGCGGGGCGAACACCGGGGAGCTGTTTTTT
TRBV5-4,TRBD1,.,TRBJ2-2,CASSWDRTGGDGELFF,TGTGCCAGCAGCTGGGATAGGACAGGGGGGGACGGGGAGCTGTTTTTT
TRBV6-1,TRBD2,.,TRBJ2-1,CASRRGGSVPEQFF,TGTGCCAGCAGGAGGGGCGGGAGCGTCCCAGAGCAGTTCTTC
TRBV29-1,.,.,TRBJ2-1,CSTETSNHNEQFF,TGCAGTACTGAAACTAGCAACCACAATGAGCAGTTCTTC
TRBV10-2,TRBD1,.,TRBJ2-2,CASRAGQGETGELFF,TGCGCCAGCAGGGCAGGACAGGGGGAAACCGGGGAGCTGTTTTTT
TRBV11-2,.,once,TRBJ1-2,CASSFGGTGYYDYTF,TGTGCCAGCAGCTTTGGGGGAACAGGGTACTATGATTACACCTTC
TRBV6-6,.,.,TRBJ1-2,CASSSNRVNYGYTF,TGTGCCAGCAGTTCCAACAGGGTTAACTATGGCTACACCTTC
TRBV4-3,.,.,TRBJ1-5,CASNPIEGSNQPQHF,TGCGCCAGCAATCCCATAGAGGGGAGCAATCAGCCCCAGCATTTT
TRBV11-2,TRBD2,.,TRBJ2-1,CAISLAGGRNELFF,TGTGCCATCAGCTTAGCGGGAGGGCGTAATGAGCTGTTCTTC
TRBV10-1,.,few,TRBJ2-3,CASSENREGTQYF,TGCGCCAGCAGTGAAAACAGGGAGGGCACGCAGTATTTT
TRBV6-1,.,once,TRBJ1-6,CTSSERGGSPLHF,TGTACCAGCAGTGAAAGGGGCGGCTCACCCCTCCACTTT
TRBV11-2,.,many,TRBJ2-7,CASSLVGTSTYEQYF,TGTGCCAGCAGCTTAGTGGGGACGAGTACCTACGAGCAGTACTTC
TRBV11-2,.,.,TRBJ1-2,CANSLERGDGYTF,TGTGCCAACAGCTTGGAGAGGGGCGATGGCTACACCTTC
TRBV28,TRBD2,.,TRBJ2-7,CASSLIPGLADYEQYF,TGTGCCAGCAGTTTAATACCCGGACTAGCGGACTACGAGCAGTACTTC
TRBV11-2,.,.,TRBJ2-3,CASNVGHDTDTQYF,TGTGCCAGCAACGTCGGACATGACACAGATACGCAGTATTTT
TRBV11-1,.,.,TRBJ2-7,CVSSGLATYGQYF,TGTGTCAGCAGCGGGCTAGCCACTTACGGGCAGTACTTC
TRBV7-9,.,few,TRBJ1-5,CASSRSGDSNQPQHF,TGTGCCAGCAGCCGTTCCGGGGATAGCAATCAGCCCCAGCATTTT
TRBV5-6,TRBD1,.,TRBJ1-4,CASSADRAGEKLFF,TGTGCCAGCTCCGCAGACAGGGCGGGGGAAAAACTGTTTTTT
TRBV29-1,.,.,TRBJ2-5,CSARAGGDETQYF,TGCAGCGCTAGAGCAGGAGGGGATGAGACCCAGTACTTC
TRBV29-1,.,many,TRBJ2-3,CSVDDWRGESTDTQYF,TGCAGCGTTGACGATTGGAGGGGCGAGAGCACAGATACGCAGTATTTT
TRBV6-2/TRBV6-3,.,.,TRBJ2-1,CASSDGSESYNEQFF,TGTGCCAGCAGCGACGGGTCTGAGTCCTACAATGAGCAGTTCTTC
TRBV6-1,.,.,TRBJ2-7,CAGRRNYEQYF,TGTGCCGGTAGGCGGAACTACGAGCAGTACTTC
TRBV7-9,.,.,TRBJ1-1,CASRQGSTDAFF,TGTGCCAGCAGACAGGGTTCTACTGACGCTTTCTTT
TRBV11-3,TRBD2,many,TRBJ2-1,CASSPGSLAASNEQFF,TGTGCCAGCAGCCCGGGGTCTCTAGCGGCCTCCAATGAGCAGTTCTTC
TRBV6-5,.,.,TRBJ2-2,CAIRWAERTGELFF,TGTGCCATCAGGTGGGCGGAGAGGACCGGGGAGCTGTTTTTT
TRBV7-9,.,.,TRBJ2-1,CASSLVATQSWFF,TGTGCCAGCAGCCTCGTAGCGACCCAGTCCTGGTTCTTC
TRBV7-9,.,.,TRBJ2-7,CASNFIPGNEQYF,TGTGCCAGCAACTTCATCCCAGGGAACGAGCAGTACTTC
TRBV11-3,.,many,TRBJ1-2,CASSPDSRYGYTF,TGTGCCAGCAGCCCCGACAGCCGCTATGGCTACACCTTC
TRBV11-2,.,many,TRBJ2-1,CASSLDFPIHNEQFF,TGTGCCAGCAGCTTAGATTTTCCCATCCACAATGAGCAGTTCTTC
TRBV6-5,TRBD1,.,TRBJ2-5,CASSLMAGQGVRETQYF,TGTGCCAGCAGTCTAATGGCGGGACAGGGCGTGAGAGAGACCCAGTACTTC
TRBV11-2,.,.,TRBJ2-3,CATIRPDTQYF,TGTGCCACCATCAGGCCAGATACGCAGTATTTT
TRBV6-5,.,.,TRBJ2-5,CASCRARRETQYF,TGTGCCAGCTGTCGCGCACGAAGGGAGACCCAGTACTTC
TRBV14,TRBD2,.,TRBJ2-7,CARSQGLAGFYEQYF,TGTGCCAGGAGCCAGGGACTAGCGGGGTTCTACGAGCAGTACTTC
TRBV10-3,.,few,TRBJ2-1,CAISESMAGTYNEQFF,TGTGCCATCAGTGAGTCGATGGCGGGAACCTACAATGAGCAGTTCTTC
TRBV12-3/TRBV12-4,.,.,TRBJ2-1,CASGGGGAYNEQFF,TGTGCCAGCGGTGGGGGCGGCGCCTACAATGAGCAGTTCTTC
TRBV4-1,.,few,TRBJ1-2,CASSLGPLSDGYTF,TGCGCCAGCAGCCTCGGGCCTCTCTCTGACGGCTACACCTTC
TRBV29-1,.,.,TRBJ1-1,CSVKDGPVHPF,TGCAGTGTTAAGGATGGGCCCGTTCATCCGTTT
TRBV6-2/TRBV6-3,.,.,TRBJ2-1,CASLKEGRSYNEQFF,TGTGCCAGCTTGAAAGAAGGGCGCTCCTACAATGAGCAGTTCTTC
TRBV7-9,TRBD1,once,TRBJ2-3,CASSPFGAGGASVTQYF,TGTGCCAGCAGCCCCTTCGGGGCAGGGGGCGCGTCGGTTACGCAGTATTTT
TRBV4-1,.,few,TRBJ1-1,CASSQPFQPGEAFF,TGCGCCAGCAGCCAACCCTTTCAGCCAGGTGAAGCTTTCTTT
TRBV11-2,.,.,TRBJ2-7,CASGVSYEHYF,TGTGCCAGCGGCGTCTCTTACGAGCACTACTTC
TRBV29-1,TRBD2,.,TRBJ2-7,CSVISASGNYEQYF,TGCAGCGTTATATCTGCTAGCGGGAACTACGAGCAGTACTTC
TRBV11-2,.,.,TRBJ1-2,CANSSGLNYGYTF,TGTGCCAACAGCAGTGGGCTTAACTATGGATACACCTTC
TRBV28,TRBD2,.,TRBJ2-1,CASRGTNGDNKQFF,TGTGCCAGCAGGGGGACTAACGGCGACAATAAGCAGTTCTTC
TRBV4-1,.,many,TRBJ2-7,CASSQDMTGYEQYF,TGCGCCAGCAGCCAAGATATGACTGGCTACGAGCAGTACTTC
TRBV4-2,.,.,TRBJ1-2,CASSQESGTLGGYTF,TGTGCCAGCAGCCAAGAGAGTGGGACCCTCGGGGGCTACACCTTC
TRBV6-2/TRBV6-3,.,many,TRBJ2-3,CASSYRPNAGDTQYF,TGTGCCAGCAGTTACCGGCCGAATGCAGGAGATACGCAGTATTTT